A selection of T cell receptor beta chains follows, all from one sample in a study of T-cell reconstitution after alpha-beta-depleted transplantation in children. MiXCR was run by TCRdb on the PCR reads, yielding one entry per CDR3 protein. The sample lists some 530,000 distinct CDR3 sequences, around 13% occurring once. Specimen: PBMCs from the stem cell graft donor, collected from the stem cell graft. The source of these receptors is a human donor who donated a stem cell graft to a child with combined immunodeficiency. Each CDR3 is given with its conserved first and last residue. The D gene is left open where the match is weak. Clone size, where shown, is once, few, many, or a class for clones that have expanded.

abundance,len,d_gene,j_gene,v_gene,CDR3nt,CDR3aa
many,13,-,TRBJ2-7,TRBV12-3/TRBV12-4,TGTGCCAGCAAGGGCGGGGCCGCCTACGAGCAGTACTTC,CASKGGAAYEQYF
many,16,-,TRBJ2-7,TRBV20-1,TGCAGTGCTAGAGGGGGTAGCGGAATAACTCATTACGAGCAGTACTTC,CSARGGSGITHYEQYF
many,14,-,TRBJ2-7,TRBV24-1,TGTGCCACCAGTGACCCCGGACGAGGCTACGAGCAGTACTTC,CATSDPGRGYEQYF
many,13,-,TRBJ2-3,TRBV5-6,TGTGCCAGCAGCCTCCCGGGGCGGGATACGCAGTATTTT,CASSLPGRDTQYF
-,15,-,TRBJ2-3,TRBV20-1,TGCAGTGCTGAACTCCAGCCGGGGGGCGCAGATACGCAGTATTTT,CSAELQPGGADTQYF
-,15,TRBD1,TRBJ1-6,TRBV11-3,TGTGCCAGCAGCAGAAGAACAGGGGGAAATTCACCCCTCCACTTT,CASSRRTGGNSPLHF
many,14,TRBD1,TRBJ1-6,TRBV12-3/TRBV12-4,TGTGCCAGCAGTCCCGGGACAGGGGACTCACCCCTCCACTTT,CASSPGTGDSPLHF
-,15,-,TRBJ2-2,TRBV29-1,TGCAGCGTCTACGACAGCCGCCCGAACACCGGGGAGCTGTTTTTT,CSVYDSRPNTGELFF
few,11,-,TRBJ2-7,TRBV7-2,TGTGCCAGCAGTATGGGCCCGGAGCAGTACTTC,CASSMGPEQYF
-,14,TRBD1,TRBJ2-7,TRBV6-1,TGTGCCAGCAGCCGGGGACAGGGGACCCACGAGCAGTACTTC,CASSRGQGTHEQYF
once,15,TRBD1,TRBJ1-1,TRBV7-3,TGTGCCAGCAGCCCCAGTGTTACAGGGGGGAGTAAAGCTTTCTTT,CASSPSVTGGSKAFF
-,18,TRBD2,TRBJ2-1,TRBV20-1,TGCAGTGCTAGAAGGGGGGCCACGGGAGGGCCGTATGGGAATGAGCAGTTCTTC,CSARRGATGGPYGNEQFF
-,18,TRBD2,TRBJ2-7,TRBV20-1,TGCAGTGCTAGGCTCCAGCGGAGGGAGGGCCCCAGATCCTACGAGCAGTACTTC,CSARLQRREGPRSYEQYF
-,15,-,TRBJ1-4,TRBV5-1,TGCGCCAGCAGCTTCCTGGGCGCAGCTAATGAAAAACTGTTTTTT,CASSFLGAANEKLFF
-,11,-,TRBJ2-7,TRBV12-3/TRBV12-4,TGTGCCAGCTCCTGGGGGGATTATCAGTACTTC,CASSWGDYQYF
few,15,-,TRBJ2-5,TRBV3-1,TGTGCCAGCAGCCCCTCGGGACTCGCCCCGGGGACCCAGTACTTC,CASSPSGLAPGTQYF
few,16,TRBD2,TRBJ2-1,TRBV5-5,TGTGCCAGCAGCTTGCTGCGAGTAGCGGGAGTTCTTGAGCAGTTCTTC,CASSLLRVAGVLEQFF
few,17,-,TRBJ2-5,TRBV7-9,TGTGCCAGCAGCCTCCAGGGAGGGGGAAATATTAGAGAGACCCAGTACTTC,CASSLQGGGNIRETQYF
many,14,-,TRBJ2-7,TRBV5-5,TGTGCCAGCAGCTCCATGCCAGGGGCCTACGAGCAGTACTTC,CASSSMPGAYEQYF
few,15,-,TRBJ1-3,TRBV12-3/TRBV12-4,TGTGCCAGCAGTTTGGCCGTTCTCTCTGGAAACACCATATATTTT,CASSLAVLSGNTIYF
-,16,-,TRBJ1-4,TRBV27,TGTGCCAGCAGTTTACATTCGTCGGGACAAAATGAAAAACTGTTTTTT,CASSLHSSGQNEKLFF
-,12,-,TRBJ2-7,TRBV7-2,TGTGCCAGCAGCTTCCCGGACTACGAGCAGTACTTC,CASSFPDYEQYF
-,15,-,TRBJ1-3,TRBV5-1,TGCGCCAGCAGCTTTCGACAGCAGGAGGGAAACACCATATATTTT,CASSFRQQEGNTIYF
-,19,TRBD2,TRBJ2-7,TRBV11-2,TGTGCCAGCAGCCCGAGACTAGCGGGAGACTCTTTTGTTTCCTACGAGCAGTACTTC,CASSPRLAGDSFVSYEQYF
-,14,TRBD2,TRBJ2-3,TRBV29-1,TGCAGCGTTGGAGGACTAGCGGACACAGATACGCAGTATTTT,CSVGGLADTDTQYF
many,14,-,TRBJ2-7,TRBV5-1,TGCGCCAGCAGCCTTAGGCCCCAAACCTACGAGCAGTACTTC,CASSLRPQTYEQYF
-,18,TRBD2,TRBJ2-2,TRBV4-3,TGCGCCAGCAGCCAAGACACCGGGACTAGCGGGTTCAACGGGGAGCTGTTTTTT,CASSQDTGTSGFNGELFF
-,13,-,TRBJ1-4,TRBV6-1,TGTGCCAGCAGCCCGACACCAGAAGAAAAACTGTTTTTT,CASSPTPEEKLFF
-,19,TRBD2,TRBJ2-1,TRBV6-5,TGTGCCAGCAGTTATATATGGAGCGGGAGGGCCGGATTGTTCGATGAGCAGTTCTTC,CASSYIWSGRAGLFDEQFF
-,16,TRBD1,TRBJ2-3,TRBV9,TGTGCCAGCAGCCTGGACAGGGGGATTAGCACAGATACGCAGTATTTT,CASSLDRGISTDTQYF
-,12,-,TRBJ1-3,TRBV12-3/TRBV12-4,TGTGCCAGCACCCGTCCCGGGAACACCATATATTTT,CASTRPGNTIYF
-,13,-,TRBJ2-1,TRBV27,TGTGCCAGCAGTTTTGCAGTCTACAATGAGCAGTTCTTC,CASSFAVYNEQFF
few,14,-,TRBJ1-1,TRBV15,TGTGCCACCACCCCCGGAGACAGTAACACTGAAGCTTTCTTT,CATTPGDSNTEAFF
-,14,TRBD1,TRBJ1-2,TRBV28,TGTGCCAGCAGCCCCCGCCGGGACAGCTATGGCTACACCTTC,CASSPRRDSYGYTF
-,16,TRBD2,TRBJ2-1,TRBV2,TGTGCCAGCAGTGACCGGACTAGCGTCTCCTACAATGAGCAGTTCTTC,CASSDRTSVSYNEQFF
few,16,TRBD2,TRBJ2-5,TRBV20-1,TGCAGTGCTTGGACTAGCGGGGGAATGTACCAAGAGACCCAGTACTTC,CSAWTSGGMYQETQYF
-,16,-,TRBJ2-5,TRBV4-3,TGCGCCAGCAGCCAAGAGGTCGGGGGAGGGGGAGAGACCCAGTACTTC,CASSQEVGGGGETQYF